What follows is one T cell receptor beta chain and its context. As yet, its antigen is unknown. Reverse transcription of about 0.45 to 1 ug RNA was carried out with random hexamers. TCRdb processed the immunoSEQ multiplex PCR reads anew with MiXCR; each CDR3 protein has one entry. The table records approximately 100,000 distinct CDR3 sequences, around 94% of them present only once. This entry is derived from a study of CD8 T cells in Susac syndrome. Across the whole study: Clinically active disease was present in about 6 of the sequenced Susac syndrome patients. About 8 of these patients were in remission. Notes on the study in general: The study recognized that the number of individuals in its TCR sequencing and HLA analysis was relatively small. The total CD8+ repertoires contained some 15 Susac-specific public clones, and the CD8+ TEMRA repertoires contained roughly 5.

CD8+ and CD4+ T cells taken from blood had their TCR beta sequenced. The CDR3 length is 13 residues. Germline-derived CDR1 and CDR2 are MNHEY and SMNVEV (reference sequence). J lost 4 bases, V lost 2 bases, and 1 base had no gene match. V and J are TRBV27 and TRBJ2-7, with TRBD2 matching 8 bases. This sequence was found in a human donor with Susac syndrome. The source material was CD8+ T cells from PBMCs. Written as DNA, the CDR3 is TGTGCCAGCAGTTTACGGGAGGGGTACGAGCAGTACTTC. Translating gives CASSLREGYEQYF.